Below, 21 T cell receptor beta chains from the same sample are listed, as sequenced in a study of shared clonotypes between healthy human individuals (dated by TCRdb to the early 2020s). The library relied on the immunoSEQ multiplex PCR assay. Not all clones reach the TCRdb copy of this immuneACCESS table, which keeps in-frame sequences only. Checked studies attribute under half of the gap to unresolved V genes and leave the rest unexplained. In this sample the table shows fewer than 3 million clones, 80% to 95% of which occur a single time. 0.3% to 0.45% of the sample is held by the ten biggest clonotypes. Sequencing used naive CD4+ T cells from PBMCs. The label giving this sample's cell subset or site can be read as: CD45RA+ positively selected. The source of these receptors is a man younger than 30 in good health. Some clones in this sample may be carry-over from other donors' samples.

The chain couples TRBV29-1 to TRBJ1-1; possible D gene TRBD1, 5 bases. The CDR3 is made up of 14 amino acids. Germline V gene data show CDR1 as SQVTM and CDR2 as ANQGSEA. The CDR3 loop reads CSVRSGLMNTEAFF. DNA of the CDR3: TGCAGTGTTCGATCGGGGCTCATGAACACTGAAGCTTTCTTT.

This clone was recorded once. The gene calls are TRBV2 and TRBJ1-5, with 7 bases identical to TRBD1. This CDR3 has 13 amino acids. V gave up 8 bases and J gave up 7 bases; unmatched junction bases: 8. Germline CDR1 is SNHLY and CDR2 is FYNNEI. Here the CDR3 reads CASGGQLDQPQHF. Written as DNA, the CDR3 is TGTGCCAGCGGGGGACAGCTTGACCAGCCCCAGCATTTT.

The CDR3 sequence: CASSLSAGVDEQFF. The CDR3 DNA reads as TGTGCCAGCAGCTTAAGCGCGGGAGTCGATGAGCAGTTCTTC. This sequence joins TRBV7-9 and TRBJ2-1, with TRBD2 identical over 7 bases. Losses at the gene ends were 2 bases for V and 8 bases for J; bases not matched to a gene: 6. The CDR3 is 14 residues long. Germline V lookup: CDR1 SEHNR, CDR2 FQNEAQ (reference sequence).

This chain connects TRBV18 to TRBJ2-7; 7 nucleotides align to TRBD2. The CDR3 totals 12 residues. Looked up from germline, CDR1 is KGHSH and CDR2 is LQKENI. J lost 4 bases, V lost 8 bases, and 5 bases had no gene match. The CDR3 nucleotides read TGTGCCAGCATCGGAGCGGGATACGAGCAGTACTTC. It codes for CASIGAGYEQYF.

This clone came up once. This chain links TRBV7-3 with TRBJ2-1, with TRBD2 matching over 15 bases. CDR1 is SGHTA and CDR2 is FQGTGA in the germline V gene. The CDR3 has 18 residues. Trimming removed 4 bases from V and 1 base from J; junction bases left unmatched: 5. CDR3 in DNA: TGTGCCAGCAGCTCAGAAGGACTAGCGGGAGGGTCCTACAATGAGCAGTTCTTC. Its translation is CASSSEGLAGGSYNEQFF. Full variable domain (outside the CDR3, taken from reference TRBV7-3 and TRBJ2-1): GAGVSQTPSNKVTEKGKYVELRCDPISGHTALYWYRQSLGQGPEFLIYFQGTGAADDSGLPNDRFFAVRPEGSVSTLKIQRTERGDSAVYLCASSSEGLAGGSYNEQFFGPGTRLTVL.

This rearrangement joins TRBV27 to TRBJ2-5, with D unclear. V was clipped by 0 bases and J by 5 bases, with 13 bases between them. Germline V gene sequence: CDR1 MNHEY, CDR2 SMNVEV (reference sequence). This CDR3 spans 15 amino acids. In DNA form, the CDR3 reads TGTGCCAGCAGTTTATCCGGGCCATTAGGGGAGACCCAGTACTTC. It encodes CASSLSGPLGETQYF.

DNA of the CDR3: TGTGCCAGCAGCCAAGATCCTGCAGGGACCAGCGGCACCATATATTTT. Translation gives CASSQDPAGTSGTIYF. The chain is built from TRBV4-2 and TRBJ1-3; perhaps TRBD1 as D (5 bases). Trimming shortened V by 0 bases and J by 9 bases, and 18 bases separated the two germline ends. The V gene's germline CDR1 is LGHNA and CDR2 YNFKEQ. This CDR3 is 16 amino acids long.

J is TRBJ2-3 and V is TRBV5-5; D call uncertain. This CDR3 is built from 14 residues. In germline, CDR1 is SGHKS, CDR2 YYEKEE (reference sequence). Between the trimmed V and J ends, which lost 0 bases and 6 bases, there was a span of 11 bases. The DNA for the CDR3 is TGTGCCAGCAGCTTGGAGGGTTACTCGGATACGCAGTATTTT. It encodes CASSLEGYSDTQYF.

Worth noting for this clone: Other nucleotide sequences from this sample produce the same CDR3. This chain uses TRBV28 with TRBJ1-3, with unresolved D. Deletions cut 6 bases from V and 1 base from J, with 4 bases between. This CDR3 comprises 12 residues. Germline assignment: CDR1 MDHEN and CDR2 SYDVKM. CDR3 amino acids: CASSRSGNTIYF. The DNA for the CDR3 is TGTGCCAGCAGCAGATCTGGAAACACCATATATTTT.

The V call is TRBV28, the J call TRBJ1-2; D is perhaps TRBD1 (6 bases). Per the germline V gene, CDR1 is MDHEN and CDR2 is SYDVKM. Trimming stripped 1 base from V and 8 bases from J, with 14 bases between. CDR3 length equals 14 residues. For the CDR3, the DNA is TGTGCCAGCAGTTTATTTGCGGGGGCGGGAGGCTACACCTTC. This codes for CASSLFAGAGGYTF.

The chain uses TRBV30 and TRBJ1-1; D is unclear. Germline CDR1 and CDR2: GTSNPN and SVGIG (reference sequence). Trimming removed 3 bases at V and 8 bases at J, with 10 bases between. This CDR3 is 11 amino acids long. CDR3 in DNA: TGTGCCTGGAGCGTAGACGGAGAAGCTTTCTTT. Its translation is CAWSVDGEAFF. The complete variable domain, with remaining parts taken from reference TRBV30 and TRBJ1-1, reads SQTIHQWPATLVQPVGSPLSLECTVEGTSNPNLYWYRQAAGRGLQLLFYSVGIGQISSEVPQNLSASRPQDRQFILSSKKLLLSDSGFYLCAWSVDGEAFFGQGTRLTVV.

V gene TRBV7-2 combines with J gene TRBJ1-1; possible D gene TRBD1, 6 bases. Germline V gene lookup returns CDR1 SGHTA and CDR2 FQGNSA. Trimming shortened V by 11 bases and J by 3 bases, and 22 bases separated the two germline ends. CDR3 size: 15 residues. The CDR3 DNA follows: TGTGCCGGAACCCGAGGGGGGGGATCCGACACTGAAGCTTTCTTT. This translates into CAGTRGGGSDTEAFF.

This sequence joins TRBV6-1 and TRBJ2-5; D is possibly TRBD2 (5 bases). The V gene lost 10 bases and the J gene lost 4 bases, with 13 bases spanning the gap. The CDR3 contains 12 residues. The germline gives CDR1 MNHNS, CDR2 SASEGT. CDR3 nucleotides: TGTGCCACCTCTAGGAGGAGAGAGACCCAGTACTTC. It translates to CATSRRRETQYF.

The DNA of the CDR3 is TGTGCCAGCAGCCCCCGGGACAGGGGGCAGGATGGCTACACCTTC. Its translation is CASSPRDRGQDGYTF. The chain combines TRBV14 with TRBJ1-2, with 12 bases that match TRBD1. After removal of 4 bases from V and 6 bases from J, the junction contained 6 bases not matched to a gene. There are 15 residues in the CDR3. CDR1 is SGHDN and CDR2 is FVKESK in the germline V gene.

The chain uses TRBV20-1 and TRBJ1-5; D unclear. There are 11 residues in the CDR3. Trimming removed 5 bases at V and 11 bases at J, with 13 bases between. Germline V CDR1 and CDR2: DFQATT, SNEGSKA (reference sequence). CDR3 sequence: CSALPGMAQHF. CDR3 DNA sequence: TGCAGTGCTCTGCCTGGTATGGCCCAGCATTTT.

V gene TRBV4-2 combines with J gene TRBJ2-3, with TRBD2 identical over 13 bases. Losses at the gene ends were 4 bases for V and 6 bases for J; bases not matched to a gene: 7. This CDR3 region has 16 residues. The V gene's germline CDR1 is LGHNA and CDR2 YNFKEQ. The CDR3 loop is CASSLTSGRASDTQYF. For the CDR3, the DNA is TGTGCCAGCAGCCTAACTAGCGGGAGGGCGTCCGATACGCAGTATTTT.

Points on this clone: This same CDR3 is encoded by further DNA sequences in the sample. CDR3 sequence: CASSRDGLSNQPQHF. CDR3 bases: TGTGCCAGCAGCCGCGACGGTCTTAGCAATCAGCCCCAGCATTTT. The rearrangement uses TRBV6-5 and TRBJ1-5, with D uncertain. V gave up 6 bases and J gave up 0 bases, with 12 bases separating them. Germline CDR1 is MNHEY and CDR2 is SVGAGI. This CDR3 contains 15 residues.

The rearrangement joins TRBV7-2 to TRBJ2-7, with D unclear. The length of the CDR3 is 12 residues. Trimming took off 3 bases at V and 6 bases at J, with 9 bases between the two ends. Germline assignment: CDR1 SGHTA and CDR2 FQGNSA. DNA for the CDR3: TGTGCCAGCAGCTTCCCCCCCCTCGAGCAGTACTTC. Translated, it gives CASSFPPLEQYF.

The chain combines TRBV9 with TRBJ1-1, with D possibly TRBD1 on 5 matching bases. Germline-derived CDR1 and CDR2 are SGDLS and YYNGEE. Trimming took 4 bases from V and 1 from J, leaving 14 bases between them. The CDR3 spans 15 residues. CDR3: CASSLGQGENTEAFF. The CDR3 DNA is TGTGCCAGCAGCCTTGGGCAGGGCGAGAACACTGAAGCTTTCTTT.

In nucleotides, the CDR3 is TGTGCCAGCTCACCTCTAGCGGGAAGCTCCCTACGGGTTAACATTCAGTACTTC. It encodes CASSPLAGSSLRVNIQYF. The V gene is TRBV18, the J gene TRBJ2-4; 9 nucleotides line up with TRBD2. With 3 bases clipped from V and 7 bases from J, the junction kept 16 bases outside the gene matches. The CDR3 extends over 18 amino acids. Germline V CDR1 and CDR2: KGHSH, LQKENI.

The V gene is TRBV6-5, the J gene TRBJ2-3; a possible D gene is TRBD2 (6 bases). CDR1 and CDR2 from the germline V gene are MNHEY and SVGAGI. This CDR3 region has 14 residues. V lost 7 bases and J lost 6, with 17 bases in between. CDR3 bases: TGTGCCAGCACCCGGAGGGAGAGTACGGATACGCAGTATTTT. Protein sequence: CASTRRESTDTQYF.